These 23 T cell receptor beta chains came from one sample sequenced in a study of beta chain features in type 1 diabetes. General study findings and limits: Researchers report that Type 1 diabetes patients had moderately but significantly shorter TCRB CDR3s across all four CD4+ subsets.

Antigens for these TCRs are unknown. Reverse transcribing all isolated RNA meant expressed TCRB transcripts were sequenced. The method was immunoSEQ multiplex PCR; TCRdb's version includes in-frame clones alone and lacks a portion of them. The sample contains roughly 240,000 clones, roughly 25% of which appear only once. Sequencing was performed on naive CD4+ T cells from blood. These receptors all come from a woman in her 30s with type 1 diabetes.

J is TRBJ1-1 and V is TRBV15; 11 nucleotides line up with TRBD1. CDR1 is LNHNV, CDR2 YYDKDF, per germline (reference sequence). The CDR3 loop spans 15 amino acids. Trimming cost V 1 base and J 5 bases; bases outside gene matches: 3. The CDR3 reads CATSRGGTGGTEAFF. CDR3 DNA sequence: TGTGCCACCAGCAGAGGCGGGACAGGGGGAACTGAAGCTTTCTTT.

There are a few counts of this clone. Here the CDR3 reads CASSKGIQETQYF. CDR3 nucleotide sequence: TGCGCCAGCAGCAAGGGGATACAAGAGACCCAGTACTTC. The rearrangement joins TRBV4-1 to TRBJ2-5, with D possibly matching TRBD1 (5 bases). The V gene's germline CDR1 is MGHRA and CDR2 YSYEKL. The CDR3 is made up of 13 amino acids. Between the trimmed V and J ends, which lost 5 bases and 2 bases, there was a span of 9 bases.

In this sample, this clone turned up a few times. The CDR3 DNA reads as TGTGCCTGGAGTGTATCTGACGGGAACACCATATATTTT. It encodes CAWSVSDGNTIYF. The chain joins TRBV30 to TRBJ1-3; D not resolved. Germline CDR1 is GTSNPN and CDR2 is SVGIG (reference sequence). Trimming shortened V by 0 bases and J by 7 bases, and 10 bases separated the two germline ends. There are 13 residues in the CDR3.

The V gene is TRBV29-1, the J gene TRBJ2-1, with 7 bases that match TRBD1. The germline CDR1 and CDR2 sequences are SQVTM and ANQGSEA. The J segment lost 9 bases and the V segment lost 7 bases, leaving 9 bases of the junction unmatched. The CDR3 extends over 12 amino acids. The CDR3 spells CSAIDRVGEQFF. CDR3 DNA sequence: TGCAGCGCTATCGACAGGGTTGGTGAGCAGTTCTTC.

The chain couples TRBV28 to TRBJ2-6, with 7 bases aligning to TRBD1. V gave up 7 bases and J gave up 2 bases; unmatched junction bases: 8. The CDR3 has 16 amino acids. Germline V gene lookup returns CDR1 MDHEN and CDR2 SYDVKM. The CDR3 sequence is CASTQGQGAGANVLTF. For the CDR3, the DNA is TGTGCCAGCACCCAAGGGCAGGGGGCTGGGGCCAACGTCCTGACTTTC.

The chain couples TRBV12-5 to TRBJ2-3; TRBD1 agrees at 10 bases. The CDR3 contains 15 residues. Germline V CDR1 and CDR2: LGHNT, FRNRAP. The ends lost 1 base at V and 4 bases at J; junction bases unmatched: 2. The CDR3 region is CASGLGTGGSDTQYF. The CDR3 nucleotides read TGTGCTAGTGGTTTGGGGACAGGGGGATCAGATACGCAGTATTTT.

This clone was observed a few times. The J gene is TRBJ2-5, the V gene TRBV5-1; 12 bases agree with TRBD2. CDR1 SGHRS and CDR2 YFSETQ come from the germline V gene. The CDR3 is 17 residues long. V was pared by 0 bases and J by 5 bases, with 8 bases of the junction left unmatched. Here the CDR3 reads CASSLEASGRAQETQYF. The DNA of the CDR3 is TGCGCCAGCAGCTTGGAGGCTAGCGGGAGGGCACAGGAGACCCAGTACTTC.

This clone was observed a handful of times. The chain joins TRBV4-1 to TRBJ2-7; tentatively, D is TRBD2 (6 bases). Trimming stripped 3 bases from V and 2 bases from J, with 17 bases between. This CDR3 spans 16 amino acids. The germline V gene encodes CDR1 MGHRA and CDR2 YSYEKL. CDR3 nucleotide sequence: TGCGCCAGCAGCCAGTTCTCCTATGGGACTCCCTACGAGCAGTACTTC. This encodes CASSQFSYGTPYEQYF.

This clone has only a few counts. The V gene is TRBV30, the J gene TRBJ1-1; D might be TRBD1 (5 bases). Trimming took 6 bases from V and 1 from J, leaving 21 bases between them. Germline CDR1 reads GTSNPN; CDR2 reads SVGIG (reference sequence). CDR3 length equals 16 residues. The CDR3 sequence: CACDPVLAGRNTEAFF. Written as DNA, the CDR3 is TGTGCCTGTGACCCGGTACTAGCAGGGCGGAACACTGAAGCTTTCTTT. The full variable domain, completed using reference TRBV30 and TRBJ1-1, is SQTIHQWPATLVQPVGSPLSLECTVEGTSNPNLYWYRQAAGRGLQLLFYSVGIGQISSEVPQNLSASRPQDRQFILSSKKLLLSDSGFYLCACDPVLAGRNTEAFFGQGTRLTVV.

V is TRBV10-3 and J is TRBJ2-1, with 8 positions matching TRBD2. Germline-derived CDR1 and CDR2 are ENHRY and SYGVKD. V dropped 2 bases and J dropped 9; count of bases not matched to a gene: 9. The CDR3 has 15 amino acids. The CDR3 is CAISEGLATSREQFF. The DNA of the CDR3 is TGTGCCATCAGTGAGGGACTAGCAACAAGCCGTGAGCAGTTCTTC.

This clone was counted a few times. The chain carries TRBV28 and TRBJ2-1; the D is unclear. V lost 3 bases and J lost 0, with 6 bases in between. The CDR3 covers 14 residues. CDR1 is MDHEN and CDR2 is SYDVKM in the germline V gene. The CDR3 nucleotides are TGTGCCAGCAGTTTCCCGAGCTCCTACAATGAGCAGTTCTTC. Its translation is CASSFPSSYNEQFF.

The chain employs TRBV29-1 and TRBJ2-3; TRBD2 matches at 7 bases. The CDR3 runs to 14 residues. Germline assignment: CDR1 SQVTM and CDR2 ANQGSEA. Germline trimming cut 6 bases from V and 4 bases from J; bases unmatched to any gene: 10. CDR3 loop: CSVTRGVSADTQYF. CDR3 DNA sequence: TGCAGCGTCACCCGGGGGGTGTCGGCAGATACGCAGTATTTT.

Only a few counts were recorded for this clone. This chain connects TRBV30 to TRBJ2-2; 9 nucleotides line up with TRBD1. The CDR3 extends over 16 amino acids. J lost 4 bases, V lost 2 bases, and 8 bases had no gene match. Looked up from germline, CDR1 is GTSNPN and CDR2 is SVGIG (reference sequence). The CDR3 protein is CAWSSPDRGFTGELFF. In DNA, the CDR3 is TGTGCCTGGAGTTCACCGGACAGGGGCTTCACCGGGGAGCTGTTTTTT. The whole variable domain, filled in from reference TRBV30 and TRBJ2-2, reads SQTIHQWPATLVQPVGSPLSLECTVEGTSNPNLYWYRQAAGRGLQLLFYSVGIGQISSEVPQNLSASRPQDRQFILSSKKLLLSDSGFYLCAWSSPDRGFTGELFFGEGSRLTVL.

The V gene is TRBV28, the J gene TRBJ2-1; 7 bases align to TRBD2. The CDR3 length is 13 residues. V lost 3 bases and J lost 10; bases outside the gene matches: 6. Germline lookup yields CDR1 MDHEN and CDR2 SYDVKM. The CDR3, as DNA: TGTGCCAGCAGTTTGGGAGCGGGAAGGGAGCAGTTCTTC. Translation: CASSLGAGREQFF.

The chain combines TRBV25-1 with TRBJ2-1; 7 bases agree with TRBD2. Germline values: CDR1 MGHDK, CDR2 SYGVNS. This CDR3 is built from 14 residues. V gave up 6 bases and J gave up 4 bases; unmatched junction bases: 6. CDR3 residues: CASRPSGLYNEQFF. CDR3 DNA sequence: TGTGCCAGCAGACCTAGCGGCTTATACAATGAGCAGTTCTTC.

This clone was found a few times. V gene TRBV28 combines with J gene TRBJ2-3, with 9 bases aligning to TRBD2. The CDR3 is 17 residues long. The trim removed 2 bases at V and 6 bases at J, leaving 12 bases unmatched. Germline CDR1 and CDR2: MDHEN and SYDVKM. The CDR3: CASSLSGAGGTLDTQYF. CDR3 coding DNA: TGTGCCAGCAGTTTAAGTGGAGCGGGAGGAACTCTGGATACGCAGTATTTT.

Here the CDR3 reads CASSLKPGNTEAFF. The CDR3 coding sequence is TGTGCCAGCAGTTTAAAGCCCGGGAACACTGAAGCTTTCTTT. This chain connects TRBV27 to TRBJ1-1; D call uncertain. This CDR3 has 14 residues. Germline V lookup: CDR1 MNHEY, CDR2 SMNVEV (reference sequence). Trimming took off 2 bases at V and 1 base at J, with 8 bases between the two ends.

The V and J genes are TRBV30 and TRBJ2-1; weak D call: TRBD2 (7 bases). V lost 0 bases to trimming and J lost 1 base, with 25 bases between them. This CDR3 spans 20 amino acids. The germline CDR1 and CDR2 sequences are GTSNPN and SVGIG (reference sequence). The CDR3 spells CAWSVEGGGLVSMSYNEQFF. CDR3 coding DNA: TGTGCCTGGAGTGTAGAGGGGGGAGGGTTGGTGTCGATGTCCTACAATGAGCAGTTCTTC. Full variable domain (rest looked up from reference TRBV30 and TRBJ2-1): SQTIHQWPATLVQPVGSPLSLECTVEGTSNPNLYWYRQAAGRGLQLLFYSVGIGQISSEVPQNLSASRPQDRQFILSSKKLLLSDSGFYLCAWSVEGGGLVSMSYNEQFFGPGTRLTVL.

There are a few counts of this clone. V usage is TRBV11-2 and J usage is TRBJ2-7; 7 bases align to TRBD1. This CDR3 region has 14 residues. With V trimmed by 1 base and J by 6 bases, 6 bases remained unmatched. CDR1 and CDR2 from the germline V gene are SGHAT and FQNNGV. This CDR3 reads CASSLGQGLGEQYF. DNA of the CDR3: TGTGCCAGCAGCTTAGGACAGGGTTTGGGCGAGCAGTACTTC.

V usage is TRBV18 and J usage is TRBJ2-5; D may be TRBD1 (6 bases). V was shortened by 2 bases and J by 5 bases, with 9 bases between the two germline ends. The CDR3 sequence is 13 residues long. The V gene's germline CDR1 is KGHSH and CDR2 LQKENI. CDR3 in DNA: TGTGCCAGCTCACCATTGGGGGCGGAGACCCAGTACTTC. Translation gives CASSPLGAETQYF.

The chain has TRBV4-2 and TRBJ2-3; tentatively, D is TRBD1 (7 bases). Trimming removed 7 bases at V and 5 bases at J, with 13 bases between. CDR1 and CDR2 from the germline V gene are LGHNA and YNFKEQ. The CDR3 runs to 13 residues. CDR3 bases: TGTGCCAGCACCCAGGGGGGAGGAGATACGCAGTATTTT. Protein product: CASTQGGGDTQYF.

The V gene is TRBV4-1, the J gene TRBJ2-4, with TRBD2 identical over 8 bases. The CDR3 has 15 amino acids. V shed 1 base, J shed 8 bases, and the junction held 7 bases outside the gene matches. The germline V gene has CDR1 MGHRA and CDR2 YSYEKL. The CDR3 nucleotides are TGCGCCAGCAGCCAAGGCCCGCCGGGAGGGGACATTCAGTACTTC. It is translated as CASSQGPPGGDIQYF.

This chain connects TRBV30 to TRBJ2-7; a weak D match, TRBD1 (5 bases). This CDR3 comprises 14 residues. The V and J ends lost 2 bases and 0 bases respectively, with 11 bases between them. In germline, CDR1 is GTSNPN, CDR2 SVGIG (reference sequence). CDR3 sequence (DNA): TGTGCCTGGAGTCGTGGGGCGAACTCCTACGAGCAGTACTTC. Translating gives CAWSRGANSYEQYF. The entire variable domain, with the rest obtained from reference TRBV30 and TRBJ2-7, is as follows: SQTIHQWPATLVQPVGSPLSLECTVEGTSNPNLYWYRQAAGRGLQLLFYSVGIGQISSEVPQNLSASRPQDRQFILSSKKLLLSDSGFYLCAWSRGANSYEQYFGPGTRLTVT.